This T cell receptor (beta chain) was identified in a study of human T cells and chemical hapten exposure. Overall study context: 0.01% DPC was applied to the upper back in patch tests, which were read at 6 days.

In TCRdb, the RACE reads were re-called with MiXCR into one record per CDR3 protein. The sample contains fewer than 200,000 distinct CDR3 sequences, 28% of which appear only once. The ends were cut back, 7 bases at V and 7 bases at J, with 11 bases in the middle. CDR1 MGHDK and CDR2 SYGVNS come from the germline V gene. The CDR3 has 12 residues. Whole-study findings and limits: Expanded TCRs showed more large CDR3 clusters than pre-sensitization or healthy control sets. High-frequency TCRs, those above 1 in 1000, stayed the same after DPC sensitization.

To note about this clonotype: No antigen is known for it.

The time point denotes: patch test 3, about 24 weeks after DPC sensitization. Treatment reported: therapeutic diphenylcyclopropenone sensitization with weekly scalp DPC. Donors, patients with alopecia ranging from 18 to 70 years old and judged suitable for DPC, provided samples. The source is a woman younger than 35 with alopecia areata. Some clones in this sample may be carry-over from other donors' samples. The specimen comprised whole blood, sampled in connection with sensitization to the hapten diphenylcyclopropenone (DPC). The V and J genes are TRBV25-1 and TRBJ1-3; weak D call: TRBD1 (5 bases). For the CDR3, the DNA is TGTGCCAGCACTACGGGACTGAACACCATATATTTT. Translated, it gives CASTTGLNTIYF.